Listed below are T cell receptor beta chains from one sample, sequenced in a study of T cell repertoires in cytomegalovirus infection. TCRdb re-analysed the reads in MiXCR, keeping a single row per CDR3 protein. The profile shows about 260,000 distinct CDR3 sequences, approximately 9% of them singletons. The material sequenced was PBMCs. These receptors were collected from a human donor in good health (CMV status not recorded). Some clones in this sample may be carry-over from other donors' samples. The CDR3 runs from the conserved cysteine through the conserved F or W. Each record gives: clone size, V gene, J gene, D gene, CDR3 DNA, CDR3 protein. A D gene is named only where the DNA matches it firmly. Clone size is given for some rows only: seen once, a few or many times, or a class if the clone is expanded.

clone size: many; V gene: TRBV12-3/TRBV12-4; J gene: TRBJ2-7; D gene: .; CDR3 DNA: TGTGCCAGCAGTTTCTCCGGGAGAGGATACGAGCAGTACTTC; CDR3 protein: CASSFSGRGYEQYF
clone size: many; V gene: TRBV7-2; J gene: TRBJ1-6; D gene: .; CDR3 DNA: TGTGCCAGCAGCCCGGATTGGGGAAATTCACCCCTCCACTTT; CDR3 protein: CASSPDWGNSPLHF
clone size: many; V gene: TRBV9; J gene: TRBJ1-1; D gene: .; CDR3 DNA: TGTGCCAGCAGCGTCACCAGCAACACTGAAGCTTTCTTT; CDR3 protein: CASSVTSNTEAFF
clone size: many; V gene: TRBV11-2; J gene: TRBJ2-1; D gene: TRBD2; CDR3 DNA: TGTGCCAGCAGCATGACTAGCGCATACAATGAGCAGTTCTTC; CDR3 protein: CASSMTSAYNEQFF
clone size: .; V gene: TRBV19; J gene: TRBJ2-5; D gene: .; CDR3 DNA: TGTGCCAGTAGTACCTCTTGGACCTCAGAGACCCAGTACTTC; CDR3 protein: CASSTSWTSETQYF
clone size: many; V gene: TRBV15; J gene: TRBJ2-7; D gene: .; CDR3 DNA: TGTGCCACCAGCAGAGACCCAAACTACGAGCAGTACTTC; CDR3 protein: CATSRDPNYEQYF
clone size: many; V gene: TRBV12-3/TRBV12-4; J gene: TRBJ1-1; D gene: TRBD1; CDR3 DNA: TGTGCCAGCAACTCCGCCCGGGGACAGGGAGCCACTGAAGCTTTCTTT; CDR3 protein: CASNSARGQGATEAFF
clone size: few; V gene: TRBV6-2/TRBV6-3; J gene: TRBJ1-1; D gene: TRBD1; CDR3 DNA: TGTGCCAGCATTCAGCCAGGGGGTCGGACTGAAGCTTTCTTT; CDR3 protein: CASIQPGGRTEAFF
clone size: many; V gene: TRBV7-8; J gene: TRBJ1-2; D gene: .; CDR3 DNA: TGTGCCAGCAGCGTGGGTACGGTTTACCCTGGAGGTGGCTACACCTTC; CDR3 protein: CASSVGTVYPGGGYTF
clone size: many; V gene: TRBV28; J gene: TRBJ1-5; D gene: .; CDR3 DNA: TGTGCCAGCAGTCCAGGGGTAAATCAGCCCCAGCATTTT; CDR3 protein: CASSPGVNQPQHF
clone size: many; V gene: TRBV7-3; J gene: TRBJ2-1; D gene: .; CDR3 DNA: TGTGCCAGCAGCCCGCAACCCAGCGGTGAGCAGTTCTTC; CDR3 protein: CASSPQPSGEQFF
clone size: many; V gene: TRBV7-2; J gene: TRBJ2-2; D gene: .; CDR3 DNA: TGTGCCAGCAGCTTAAAGACCAGCAACACCGGGGAGCTGTTTTTT; CDR3 protein: CASSLKTSNTGELFF
clone size: .; V gene: TRBV5-1; J gene: TRBJ1-2; D gene: .; CDR3 DNA: TGCGCCAGCAGCTTGGCGAGACGGACCGGCTATGGCTACACCTTC; CDR3 protein: CASSLARRTGYGYTF
clone size: many; V gene: TRBV12-3/TRBV12-4; J gene: TRBJ1-2; D gene: TRBD1; CDR3 DNA: TGTGCCAGCAGTTTTCGTGGAAACAGGGGCGGCCAGACTCTCTATGGCTACACCTTC; CDR3 protein: CASSFRGNRGGQTLYGYTF
clone size: many; V gene: TRBV7-2; J gene: TRBJ2-7; D gene: .; CDR3 DNA: TGTGCCAGCAGCTCCCAGGGGCGGGGCTACGAGCAGTACTTC; CDR3 protein: CASSSQGRGYEQYF
clone size: few; V gene: TRBV20-1; J gene: TRBJ1-5; D gene: .; CDR3 DNA: TGCAGTGCTAGGGTCAACAGAGGGCAGCCCCAGCATTTT; CDR3 protein: CSARVNRGQPQHF
clone size: many; V gene: TRBV7-8; J gene: TRBJ2-1; D gene: .; CDR3 DNA: TGTGCCAGCCTTGAGGAACCCCGCATCGGGGATGAGCAGTTCTTC; CDR3 protein: CASLEEPRIGDEQFF
clone size: many; V gene: TRBV7-2; J gene: TRBJ1-5; D gene: .; CDR3 DNA: TGTGCCAGCAGCTCCCAAAAGACCTGGGCCCAGCATTTT; CDR3 protein: CASSSQKTWAQHF
clone size: few; V gene: TRBV7-2; J gene: TRBJ2-5; D gene: TRBD1; CDR3 DNA: TGTGCCAGCAGCATAAGCGACAGGGCTGGCCAAGAGACCCAGTACTTC; CDR3 protein: CASSISDRAGQETQYF
clone size: many; V gene: TRBV7-8; J gene: TRBJ1-6; D gene: .; CDR3 DNA: TGTGCCAGCAGCCCAGACCTAGCGCGGCGAAATTCACCCCTCCACTTT; CDR3 protein: CASSPDLARRNSPLHF
clone size: many; V gene: TRBV7-2; J gene: TRBJ2-1; D gene: .; CDR3 DNA: TGTGCCAGCAGGGGCCTAGGGACCCCACGGAACAATGAGCAGTTCTTC; CDR3 protein: CASRGLGTPRNNEQFF
clone size: few; V gene: TRBV12-5; J gene: TRBJ1-2; D gene: .; CDR3 DNA: TGTGCTAGTGGCACAGACAGGCTCCCTTCTGGCTACACCTTC; CDR3 protein: CASGTDRLPSGYTF
clone size: many; V gene: TRBV19; J gene: TRBJ1-4; D gene: .; CDR3 DNA: TGTGCCAGTAGTATCTCCAGGGGATCGGCTAATGAAAAACTGTTTTTT; CDR3 protein: CASSISRGSANEKLFF
clone size: few; V gene: TRBV25-1; J gene: TRBJ1-2; D gene: .; CDR3 DNA: TGTGCCAGCAGTGATGTGGAGGAGGGTCTCGGCTACACCTTC; CDR3 protein: CASSDVEEGLGYTF
clone size: .; V gene: TRBV7-9; J gene: TRBJ1-5; D gene: TRBD1; CDR3 DNA: TGTGCCAGCAGCAGAACCGGGACAGGGATTGGTCATCAGCCCCAGCATTTT; CDR3 protein: CASSRTGTGIGHQPQHF
clone size: many; V gene: TRBV7-2; J gene: TRBJ1-1; D gene: .; CDR3 DNA: TGTGCCAGCAGCTTAGCAGATACCACTGAAGCTTTCTTT; CDR3 protein: CASSLADTTEAFF
clone size: few; V gene: TRBV19; J gene: TRBJ1-5; D gene: .; CDR3 DNA: TGTGCCAGTCAGCGGACAGTAAATCAGCCCCAGCATTTT; CDR3 protein: CASQRTVNQPQHF
clone size: many; V gene: TRBV30; J gene: TRBJ1-5; D gene: .; CDR3 DNA: TGTGCCTGGAACCGGGGCCTTCACGGTCAGCCCCAGCATTTT; CDR3 protein: CAWNRGLHGQPQHF
clone size: many; V gene: TRBV7-2; J gene: TRBJ2-5; D gene: .; CDR3 DNA: TGTGCCAGCAGCTTAGCGGCGGCGCGGCAAGAGACCCAGTACTTC; CDR3 protein: CASSLAAARQETQYF
clone size: many; V gene: TRBV7-9; J gene: TRBJ1-4; D gene: TRBD1; CDR3 DNA: TGTGCCAGCAGTTCCGGTACAGGGGGCGGTGAAAAACTGTTTTTT; CDR3 protein: CASSSGTGGGEKLFF
clone size: many; V gene: TRBV28; J gene: TRBJ2-7; D gene: .; CDR3 DNA: TGTGCCAGCAGAAGGGGAAGGGACCGAGCCTACGAGCAGTACTTC; CDR3 protein: CASRRGRDRAYEQYF
clone size: few; V gene: TRBV12-3/TRBV12-4; J gene: TRBJ1-5; D gene: .; CDR3 DNA: TGTGCCAGCAGTTTGGCAGGGATGAAGCCCCAGCATTTT; CDR3 protein: CASSLAGMKPQHF
clone size: many; V gene: TRBV7-2; J gene: TRBJ2-7; D gene: .; CDR3 DNA: TGTGCCAGCAGCTTCAACGACTTCTACGAGCAGTACTTC; CDR3 protein: CASSFNDFYEQYF
clone size: many; V gene: TRBV20-1; J gene: TRBJ1-5; D gene: .; CDR3 DNA: TGCAGTGCTAGCCGCGGTAGCAATCAGCCCCAGCATTTT; CDR3 protein: CSASRGSNQPQHF
clone size: .; V gene: TRBV20-1; J gene: TRBJ1-2; D gene: .; CDR3 DNA: TGCAGTGCTAGAGATCGGCTGGAGAGGGGTTATGGCTACACCTTC; CDR3 protein: CSARDRLERGYGYTF
clone size: many; V gene: TRBV5-4; J gene: TRBJ2-2; D gene: TRBD2; CDR3 DNA: TGTGCCAGCAGCCTGGCGACTAGCCCCGGGGAGCTGTTTTTT; CDR3 protein: CASSLATSPGELFF
clone size: few; V gene: TRBV5-5; J gene: TRBJ2-5; D gene: .; CDR3 DNA: TGTGCCAGCAGCTTTCAAACAGGACGAACTCAAGAGACCCAGTACTTC; CDR3 protein: CASSFQTGRTQETQYF
clone size: many; V gene: TRBV20-1; J gene: TRBJ2-1; D gene: .; CDR3 DNA: TGCAGTGCTAGAGTGGCGGCGGGAAGCTTCTACAATGAGCAGTTCTTC; CDR3 protein: CSARVAAGSFYNEQFF
clone size: .; V gene: TRBV20-1; J gene: TRBJ2-7; D gene: TRBD1; CDR3 DNA: TGCAGTGCCAGGGGGCAGGGATGGTACGAGCAGAACTTC; CDR3 protein: CSARGQGWYEQNF
clone size: .; V gene: TRBV7-2; J gene: TRBJ2-7; D gene: TRBD2; CDR3 DNA: TGTGCCAGCAGCTATACTAGCGGGAGGCTCTCCTACGAGCAGTACTTC; CDR3 protein: CASSYTSGRLSYEQYF
clone size: few; V gene: TRBV9; J gene: TRBJ1-6; D gene: .; CDR3 DNA: TGTGCCAGCAGCCCCTGGGGAGGGGAGGATAATTCACCCCTCCACTTT; CDR3 protein: CASSPWGGEDNSPLHF
clone size: many; V gene: TRBV11-1; J gene: TRBJ1-6; D gene: .; CDR3 DNA: TGTGCCAGCAGCTCCACGGACACTCCAAATTCACCCCTCCACTTT; CDR3 protein: CASSSTDTPNSPLHF
clone size: many; V gene: TRBV7-8; J gene: TRBJ2-7; D gene: .; CDR3 DNA: TGTGCCAGCAGCTTGCCCCGACGCGAAATCGAAGGCGAGCAGTACTTC; CDR3 protein: CASSLPRREIEGEQYF
clone size: .; V gene: TRBV6-2/TRBV6-3; J gene: TRBJ2-4; D gene: .; CDR3 DNA: TGTGCCAGCACCAACTCAGGACTAGCCAAAAACATTCAGTACTTC; CDR3 protein: CASTNSGLAKNIQYF
clone size: many; V gene: TRBV11-3; J gene: TRBJ2-7; D gene: TRBD2; CDR3 DNA: TGTGCCAGCAGAGCCGAAGGGAGGGCCGAGCAGTACTTC; CDR3 protein: CASRAEGRAEQYF
clone size: many; V gene: TRBV7-2; J gene: TRBJ1-6; D gene: TRBD1; CDR3 DNA: TGTGCCAGCAGCCAAACAGGGGGCTCGGGCAATTCACCCCTCCACTTT; CDR3 protein: CASSQTGGSGNSPLHF
clone size: .; V gene: TRBV28; J gene: TRBJ1-2; D gene: .; CDR3 DNA: TGTGCCACCTCCTTTTTCGGTGGCTACACCTTC; CDR3 protein: CATSFFGGYTF
clone size: many; V gene: TRBV7-8; J gene: TRBJ2-2; D gene: .; CDR3 DNA: TGTGCCAGCAGCTTAGTAACCCTATCGAACACCGGGGAGCTGTTTTTT; CDR3 protein: CASSLVTLSNTGELFF
clone size: many; V gene: TRBV7-2; J gene: TRBJ2-3; D gene: TRBD2; CDR3 DNA: TGTGCCAGCAGCCACGGTAGCGGGAGAGGCGGGGATACGCAGTATTTT; CDR3 protein: CASSHGSGRGGDTQYF
clone size: .; V gene: TRBV18; J gene: TRBJ1-1; D gene: .; CDR3 DNA: TGTGCCAGCTCACCGAGGGGGGTGGACACTGAAGCTTTCTTT; CDR3 protein: CASSPRGVDTEAFF
clone size: many; V gene: TRBV7-2; J gene: TRBJ1-3; D gene: TRBD1; CDR3 DNA: TGTGCCAGCAGCTTAGTTTTTGATGGTACAGGGGCCTCCGTAGGTGGAAACACCATATATTTT; CDR3 protein: CASSLVFDGTGASVGGNTIYF
clone size: many; V gene: TRBV19; J gene: TRBJ1-5; D gene: TRBD1; CDR3 DNA: TGTGCCACCTCCGGGACAGGGGGCCCGTATGGGGCCCAGCATTTT; CDR3 protein: CATSGTGGPYGAQHF
clone size: many; V gene: TRBV7-2; J gene: TRBJ1-4; D gene: .; CDR3 DNA: TGTGCCAGCAGCTTATGGGGGCCTAATGAAAAACTGTTTTTT; CDR3 protein: CASSLWGPNEKLFF